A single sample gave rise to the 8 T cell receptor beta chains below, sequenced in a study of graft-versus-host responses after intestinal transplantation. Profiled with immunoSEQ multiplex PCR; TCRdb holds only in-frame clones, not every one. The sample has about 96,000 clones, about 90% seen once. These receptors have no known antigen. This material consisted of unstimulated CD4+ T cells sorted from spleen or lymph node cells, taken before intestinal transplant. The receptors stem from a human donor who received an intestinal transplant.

The CDR3 loop is CASSLRDSQNSPLHF. CDR3 bases: TGTGCCAGCAGTTTGAGGGACAGCCAAAATTCACCCCTCCACTTT. J is TRBJ1-6 and V is TRBV28, with TRBD1 matching over 7 bases. With V trimmed by 3 bases and J by 7 bases, 6 bases remained unmatched. This CDR3 spans 15 amino acids. Germline CDR1 reads MDHEN; CDR2 reads SYDVKM.

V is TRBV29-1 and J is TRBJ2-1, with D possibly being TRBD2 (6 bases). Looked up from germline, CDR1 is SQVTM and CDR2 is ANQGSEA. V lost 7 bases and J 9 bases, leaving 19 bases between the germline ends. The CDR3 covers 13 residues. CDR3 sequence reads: CSAIFLARSEQFF. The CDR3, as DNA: TGCAGCGCCATATTCCTAGCGCGTAGTGAGCAGTTCTTC.

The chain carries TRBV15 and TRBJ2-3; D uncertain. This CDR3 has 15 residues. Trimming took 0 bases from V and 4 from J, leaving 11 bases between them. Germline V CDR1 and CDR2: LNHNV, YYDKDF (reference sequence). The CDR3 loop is CATSRDFNAADTQYF. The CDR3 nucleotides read TGTGCCACCAGCAGAGATTTCAACGCAGCAGATACGCAGTATTTT.

CDR3 region: CASSRDSYNEQFF. Written as DNA, the CDR3 is TGTGCCAGCAGCCGGGACTCTTACAATGAGCAGTTCTTC. V and J are TRBV9 and TRBJ2-1, with D possibly being TRBD2 (6 bases). Trimming took 4 bases from V and 4 from J, leaving 9 bases between them. The CDR3 consists of 13 residues. Germline V gene data show CDR1 as SGDLS and CDR2 as YYNGEE.

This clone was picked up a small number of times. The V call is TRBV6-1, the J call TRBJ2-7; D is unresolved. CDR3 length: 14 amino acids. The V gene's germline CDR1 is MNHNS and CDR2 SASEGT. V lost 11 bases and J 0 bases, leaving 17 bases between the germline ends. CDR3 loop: CAASTGPHSYEQYF. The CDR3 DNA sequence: TGTGCCGCATCCACCGGTCCCCACTCCTACGAGCAGTACTTC.

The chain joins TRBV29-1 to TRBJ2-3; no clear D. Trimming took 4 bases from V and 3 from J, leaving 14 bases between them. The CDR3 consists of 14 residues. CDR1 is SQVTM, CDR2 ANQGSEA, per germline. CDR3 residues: CSVAGDARTDTQYF. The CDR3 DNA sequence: TGCAGCGTTGCAGGCGACGCACGGACAGATACGCAGTATTTT.

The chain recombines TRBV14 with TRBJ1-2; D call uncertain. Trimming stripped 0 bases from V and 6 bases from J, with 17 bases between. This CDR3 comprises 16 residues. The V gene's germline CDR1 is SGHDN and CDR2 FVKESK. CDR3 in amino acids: CASSQDSGFDVDGYTF. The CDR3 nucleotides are TGTGCCAGCAGCCAAGATTCAGGTTTCGACGTGGATGGCTACACCTTC.

CDR3 region: CASSRGGRVYEQYF. CDR3 nucleotide sequence: TGTGCCAGCAGCAGGGGGGGCCGGGTCTACGAGCAGTACTTC. This chain connects TRBV7-9 to TRBJ2-7, with D possibly TRBD2 on 7 matching bases. From germline, CDR1 is SEHNR and CDR2 FQNEAQ (reference sequence). V lost 5 bases and J lost 3, with 14 bases in between. The CDR3 is made up of 14 amino acids. The variable domain in full, completed from reference TRBV7-9 and TRBJ2-7, reads DTGVSQNPRHKITKRGQNVTFRCDPISEHNRLYWYRQTLGQGPEFLTYFQNEAQLEKSRLLSDRFSAERPKGSFSTLEIQRTEQGDSAMYLCASSRGGRVYEQYFGPGTRLTVT.